There are many counts of the clone carrying this T cell receptor (beta chain). The target antigen is unknown. The junction departs from the called germline gene at one end, perhaps through a read error. The sample originates from a study of spatial heterogeneity in lung cancer. Study at large: The study consistently detected more beta-chain than alpha-chain sequences. Notes on the study in general: Tumors with more nonsynonymous mutations had more expanded intratumoral alpha and beta TCRs.

TCRdb re-derived calls from the 5' RACE reads in MiXCR, one entry per CDR3 protein. The table records roughly 7,000 distinct CDR3 sequences, over 12% of them present only once. The CDR3 covers 16 residues. Noted time point: sample taken at primary tumor resection. Donors were around 70 untreated early-stage non-small cell lung cancer patients. Unsorted samples of tumor, nontumor lung or frozen PBMC had their whole RNA sequenced. The material was lung tumor tissue, obtained at surgery. This rearrangement joins TRBV12-3 or TRBV12-4 to TRBJ1-2, with D maybe TRBD1 (5 bases). The source of this sequence is a male donor with early-stage non-small cell lung cancer. CDR3 protein: CASSLGAGPLGYGYTF. The CDR3 DNA follows: TGTGCCAGCAGCTTAGGGGCGGGCCCCTTAGGCTATGGCTACACCTTC.